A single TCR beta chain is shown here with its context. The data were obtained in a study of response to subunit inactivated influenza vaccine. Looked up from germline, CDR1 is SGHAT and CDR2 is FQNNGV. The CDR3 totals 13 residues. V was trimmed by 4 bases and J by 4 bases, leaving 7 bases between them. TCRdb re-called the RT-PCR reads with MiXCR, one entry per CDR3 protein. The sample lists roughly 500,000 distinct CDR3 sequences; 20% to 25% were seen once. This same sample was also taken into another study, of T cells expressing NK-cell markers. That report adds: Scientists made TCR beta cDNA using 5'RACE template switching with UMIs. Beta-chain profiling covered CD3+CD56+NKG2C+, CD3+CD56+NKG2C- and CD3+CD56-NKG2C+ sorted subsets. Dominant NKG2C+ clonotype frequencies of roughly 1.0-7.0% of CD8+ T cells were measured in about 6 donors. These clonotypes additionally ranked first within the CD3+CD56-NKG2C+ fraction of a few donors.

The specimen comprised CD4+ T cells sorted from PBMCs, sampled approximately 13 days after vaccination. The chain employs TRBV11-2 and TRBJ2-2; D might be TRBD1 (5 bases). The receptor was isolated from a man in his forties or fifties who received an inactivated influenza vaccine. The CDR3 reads CASSSDTTGELFF. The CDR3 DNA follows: TGTGCCAGCAGCTCGGACACCACCGGGGAGCTGTTTTTT.